The sequence of this T cell receptor (beta chain) was determined in a study of Ad26.COV2.S vaccination and SARS-CoV-2 variants. Study details: As a participant in COV1001, the donor was in the Ad26.COV2.S trial arm. Into the muscle, Ad26.COV2.S was dosed once or twice, 56 days apart.

With 4 bases clipped from V and 7 bases from J, the junction kept 8 bases outside the gene matches. This CDR3 has 15 amino acids. Germline assignment: CDR1 LGHDT and CDR2 YNNKEL (reference sequence). Assay: immunoSEQ multiplex PCR; the TCRdb copy retains only in-frame clones and omits some. Of roughly 700,000 clones in the sample, 70% to 90% were seen once. As to this clone: The antigen is unknown.

Sample treatment: over 15 received Ad26.COV2.S at low or high dose, single or two shots; five or six received placebo; per-sample allocation not given. The samples were gathered on day 63 after the first injection of vaccine or placebo. Study-level findings and limits: Spike-specific TCR breadth ran higher among vaccine recipients than placebo recipients. Vaccine and placebo groups showed comparable non-spike TCR breadth.

The sample in question was peripheral blood, obtained in a trial of Ad26.COV2.S vaccine versus placebo. This sequence joins TRBV3-1 (or the pseudogene TRBV3-2) and TRBJ2-4; TRBD1 agrees at 9 bases. This receptor was identified in a person between 18 and 59 years old who received the Ad26.COV2.S COVID-19 vaccine or a placebo. In nucleotides, the CDR3 is TGTGCCAGCAGCCCCTCTGGGACAGGGTATAACATTCAGTACTTC. This sequence encodes CASSPSGTGYNIQYF.